This T cell receptor (beta chain) was observed in a study of T cell responses to AZD1222 COVID-19 vaccine (dated by TCRdb to about 2021). For the wider study: A total of just over 230 trial participants underwent TCR sequencing, of whom roughly 210 had received two doses of AZD1222 and around 25 had received two doses of the MenACWY control vaccine. Enrollment into the trials was organized by age into subgroups of 18-55, 56-69 and 70-plus years, and those subgroups contained about 150, 27 and 61 TCR-sequenced participants, respectively.

According to the study, the label for this sample's time point signals: about 28 days (+/-7) after the second vaccine dose. Because spike-specific TCR depth and breadth did not differ between the two schedules, AZD1222 recipients who got a second dose at roughly 4 weeks were pooled with those who got a second dose at roughly 12 weeks. Vaccinee samples were obtained from the UK trials COV001 and COV002, which included a single-blind randomized controlled phase 2/3 trial of AZD1222 (ChAdOx1 nCoV-19) in healthy adults. Trial participant PBMC samples were collected at day 0 and day 28 after the second dose for TCRbeta chain sequencing. Of note for this clone: Its specific antigen is unknown. No much larger clone exists at a distance of one base, and base qualities are not known.

Trimming costs V 3 bases and J 4 bases, and their ends lie 12 bases apart. CDR1 and CDR2 were assigned from the germline V gene as KGHSH and LQKENI. The CDR3, from cysteine to phenylalanine, totals 15 residues. Just CDR3 DNA is preserved here, 45 bases in frame from base 1. Study-level results and caveats: No day 14 peak-response samples were available, so repertoires were characterized only after the peak T cell response. Spike-specific TCR breadth and depth rose significantly after two AZD1222 doses compared with day 0 and with MenACWY recipients. The vaccine-associated CD4 TCRs covered the entire spike protein, and the dominant responses fell in regions 160-218 and 743-854. Participants were mostly white British and included more females than males, and it was suggested by the authors that clonal diversity may have been underestimated. The 56-69-year group was small, and its depth increase did not reach significance, likely because of low power. Nearly half of unique spike-specific TCRs reportedly recognized epitopes outside regions mutated in the B.1.351 and B.1.1.7 variants. Conclusions about previously exposed vaccinees are limited, since just five or six AZD1222 recipients were seropositive for SARS-CoV-2 at baseline.

The CDR3 regions of human TCRbeta chains were analyzed by immunosequencing. In the source study's methods: TCRs in the repertoires were compared against a reference library of SARS-CoV-2-specific TCRs that had been generated with the MIRA antigen-specificity platform. Breadth meant the fraction of unique TCRs that were SARS-CoV-2-associated, whereas depth meant the fraction of total T cells that were SARS-CoV-2-associated. Using the MIRA data, each spike-specific TCR was mapped to the spike region that the TCR reacts to and placed in a CD4 or CD8 class. Log10-transformed breadth and depth values were compared by one-way ANOVA with Sidak's multiple comparisons tests. The table was pulled from immuneACCESS by TCRdb, which kept in-frame rearrangements only. Such tables lose some clones; where checked, under half of the loss comes from unresolved V genes, and the rest has no known cause. V and J calls and clone size follow that table, whereas D and trimming were derived from the DNA. In this sample the table shows approximately 150,000 clones, 80% to 95% of which occur a single time. The ten largest clones represent approximately 3.5% of the sample.

Sequenced here: peripheral blood, sampled 28 days after the second AZD1222 dose. Recombination linked TRBV18 to TRBJ2-2; perhaps TRBD2 is the D gene, with 6 bases matching. The source of this sequence is an adult who received the AZD1222 COVID-19 vaccine. The sequenced DNA is TGTGCCAGCTCACCCGGGGGACCGAGCACCGGGGAGCTGTTTTTT. It translates as CASSPGGPSTGELFF.